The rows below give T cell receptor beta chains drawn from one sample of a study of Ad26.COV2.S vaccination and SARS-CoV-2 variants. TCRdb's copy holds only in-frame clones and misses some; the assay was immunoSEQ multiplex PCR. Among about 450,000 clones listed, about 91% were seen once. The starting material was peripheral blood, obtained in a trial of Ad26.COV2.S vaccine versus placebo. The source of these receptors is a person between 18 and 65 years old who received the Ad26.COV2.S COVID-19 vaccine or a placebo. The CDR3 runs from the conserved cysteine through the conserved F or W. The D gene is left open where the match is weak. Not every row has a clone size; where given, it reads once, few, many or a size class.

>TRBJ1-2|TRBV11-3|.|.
CASSLGVRGSGGYTF
TGTGCCAGCAGCTTAGGGGTGAGGGGATCCGGTGGCTACACCTTC
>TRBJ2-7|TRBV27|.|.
CASSLLASPSPYEQYF
TGTGCCAGCAGTTTATTGGCGTCTCCTTCTCCCTACGAGCAGTACTTC
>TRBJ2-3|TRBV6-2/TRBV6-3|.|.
CASSYDSQESDTQYF
TGTGCCAGCAGTTACGACAGCCAGGAGTCAGATACGCAGTATTTT
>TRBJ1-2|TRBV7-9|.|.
CASSLGRGAYGYTF
TGTGCCAGCAGCTTAGGAAGGGGCGCCTATGGCTACACCTTC
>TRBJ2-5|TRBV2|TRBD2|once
CARRGLAEETQYF
TGTGCCCGACGGGGACTAGCTGAAGAGACCCAGTACTTC
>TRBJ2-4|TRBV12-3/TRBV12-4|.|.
CASSLQANIQYF
TGTGCCAGCAGTTTGCAAGCGAACATTCAGTACTTC
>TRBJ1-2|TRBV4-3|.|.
CASSQDPGEAYGYTF
TGCGCCAGCAGCCAAGATCCAGGGGAGGCCTATGGCTACACCTTC
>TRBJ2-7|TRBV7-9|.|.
CASSLVGTEQYF
TGTGCCAGCAGCTTAGTGGGGACCGAGCAGTACTTC
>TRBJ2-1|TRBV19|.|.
CASSITRVAEQFF
TGTGCCAGTAGTATTACCAGGGTAGCTGAGCAGTTCTTC
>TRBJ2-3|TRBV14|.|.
CASSHAVTQYF
TGTGCCAGCAGCCACGCTGTTACGCAGTATTTT
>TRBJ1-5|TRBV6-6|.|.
CASSSDMTQPQHF
TGTGCCAGCAGCTCAGACATGACTCAGCCCCAGCATTTT
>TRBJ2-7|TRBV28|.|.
CASSLAPHSYEQYF
TGTGCCAGCAGTTTAGCCCCCCACTCCTACGAGCAGTACTTC
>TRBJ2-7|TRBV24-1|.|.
CATSATGDRQYF
TGTGCCACCAGTGCGACAGGAGATAGGCAGTACTTC
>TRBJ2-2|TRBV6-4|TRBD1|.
CASSPDRVSGELFF
TGTGCCAGCAGTCCGGACAGGGTATCCGGGGAGCTGTTTTTT
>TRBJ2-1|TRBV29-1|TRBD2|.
CSVEGPSGRAYYYNEQFF
TGCAGCGTTGAAGGTCCTAGCGGGAGGGCCTACTACTACAATGAGCAGTTCTTC
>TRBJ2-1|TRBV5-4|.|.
CASSLEGEGYNEQFF
TGTGCCAGCAGCTTGGAAGGGGAAGGGTACAATGAGCAGTTCTTC
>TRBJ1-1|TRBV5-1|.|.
CASSPTVTNTEAFF
TGCGCCAGCAGCCCCACGGTGACGAACACTGAAGCTTTCTTT
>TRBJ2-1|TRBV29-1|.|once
CSVGTDLYNEQFF
TGCAGCGTAGGAACGGATCTTTACAATGAGCAGTTCTTC
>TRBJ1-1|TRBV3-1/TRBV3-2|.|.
CASSLLMNTEAFF
TGTGCCAGCAGTCTGCTTATGAACACTGAAGCTTTCTTT
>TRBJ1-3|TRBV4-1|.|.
CASSRAGTPLENTIYF
TGCGCCAGCAGCCGAGCCGGGACACCACTAGAAAACACCATATATTTT
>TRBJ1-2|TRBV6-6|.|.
CASSYEGGPYGYTF
TGTGCCAGCAGTTACGAGGGGGGACCCTATGGCTACACCTTC
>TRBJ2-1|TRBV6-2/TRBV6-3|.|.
CASSAERGARFF
TGTGCCAGCAGTGCGGAACGGGGGGCGCGGTTCTTC
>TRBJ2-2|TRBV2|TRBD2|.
CASSRTSGGLYGRLFF
TGTGCCAGCAGTCGGACTAGCGGGGGTCTTTATGGAAGGCTGTTTTTT
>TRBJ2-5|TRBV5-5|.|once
CASSPQTPWDQETQYF
TGTGCCAGCAGCCCTCAGACCCCGTGGGACCAAGAGACCCAGTACTTC
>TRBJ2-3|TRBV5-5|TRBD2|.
CASSIGQRGDTQYF
TGTGCCAGCAGCATAGGACAGCGGGGGGATACGCAGTATTTT
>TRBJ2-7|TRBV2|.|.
CASSERGGSYEQYF
TGTGCCAGCAGTGAACGTGGAGGCTCCTACGAGCAGTACTTC
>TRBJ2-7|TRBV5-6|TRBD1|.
CASSRQGLIAYEQYF
TGTGCCAGCAGCCGACAGGGTCTTATCGCCTACGAGCAGTACTTC
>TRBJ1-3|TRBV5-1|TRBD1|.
CASSPRGQGNTIYF
TGCGCCAGCAGCCCGAGGGGGCAAGGAAACACCATATATTTT
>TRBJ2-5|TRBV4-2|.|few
CASSQEGQGQETQYF
TGTGCCAGCAGCCAAGAGGGGCAGGGACAAGAGACCCAGTACTTC
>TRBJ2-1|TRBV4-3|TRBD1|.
CASSRGPGWGQGYNEQFF
TGCGCCAGCTCCCGGGGCCCCGGATGGGGACAGGGCTACAATGAGCAGTTCTTC
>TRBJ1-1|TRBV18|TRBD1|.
CASSYNRDRVGTEAFF
TGTGCCAGCTCGTATAACCGGGACAGGGTGGGCACTGAAGCTTTCTTT
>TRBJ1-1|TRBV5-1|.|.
CASRPDRNTEAFF
TGCGCCAGCAGACCTGACAGGAACACTGAAGCTTTCTTT